This T cell receptor (beta chain) is from a study of cytotoxic CD8 clonotypes in ibrutinib-treated CLL. Worth noting for this clone: Its antigen is not identified.

The CDR3 covers 15 residues. CDR1 is LGHNA, CDR2 YSLEER, per germline. With V trimmed by 1 base and J by 7 bases, 10 bases remained unmatched. Overall study findings and caveats: A rise in clonality was seen at ibrutinib response, and a fall back toward baseline was seen at progression. Public clonotypes, an uncommon group, contracted or remained stable on treatment. Sampling of sustained-remission and progressing patients occurred at differing times.

Measured with immunoSEQ multiplex PCR; TCRdb has only the in-frame clones, and not every one. The data contain 150,000 to 200,000 clones, around three quarters of them singletons. The chain combines TRBV4-3 with TRBJ2-7; 7 bases are shared with TRBD1. The source of this sequence is a human donor with chronic lymphocytic leukemia. The sequences come from PBMCs, collected after 24 months of ibrutinib treatment. CDR3 in DNA: TGCGCCAGCAGCCAAGGACAGGGATGGCGTTATGAGCAGTACTTC. This encodes CASSQGQGWRYEQYF.